Presented here are 2 T cell receptor beta chains from one specimen sequenced in a study of blood T cell repertoires in COVID-19. Profiled with immunoSEQ multiplex PCR; TCRdb holds only in-frame clones, not every one. In the table there are nearly 90,000 clones, around 91% of which are singletons. The material sequenced was peripheral blood. The receptors come from a man aged 18-30 years with COVID-19, enrolled during active disease.

The CDR3 nucleotides read TGTGCCAACCAAGCGGGACCCGGCACAGATACGCAGTATTTT. The encoded protein is CANQAGPGTDTQYF. The chain links TRBV2 to TRBJ2-3; TRBD2 matches 7 bases. J lost 1 base, V lost 10 bases, and 8 bases had no gene match. CDR3 length: 14 amino acids. Germline CDR1 SNHLY, CDR2 FYNNEI.

V gene TRBV2 combines with J gene TRBJ2-7; D possibly corresponds to TRBD2 (5 bases). CDR3 size: 15 residues. Trimming stripped 8 bases from V and 6 bases from J, with 23 bases between. Germline V gene sequence: CDR1 SNHLY, CDR2 FYNNEI. CDR3 region: CASHNHRGRFGEQYF. In DNA form, the CDR3 reads TGTGCCAGCCACAACCACCGAGGGCGCTTCGGCGAGCAGTACTTC.